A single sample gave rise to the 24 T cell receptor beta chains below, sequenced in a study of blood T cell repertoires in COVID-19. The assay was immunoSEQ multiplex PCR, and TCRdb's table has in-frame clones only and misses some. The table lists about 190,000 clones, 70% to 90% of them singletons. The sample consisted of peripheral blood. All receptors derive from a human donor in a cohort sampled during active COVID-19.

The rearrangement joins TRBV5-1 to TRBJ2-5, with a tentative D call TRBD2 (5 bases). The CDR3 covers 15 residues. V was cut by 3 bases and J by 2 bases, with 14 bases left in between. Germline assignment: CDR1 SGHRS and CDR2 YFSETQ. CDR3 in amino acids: CASSSGRGIQETQYF. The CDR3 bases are TGCGCCAGCAGCTCCGGACGGGGAATACAAGAGACCCAGTACTTC.

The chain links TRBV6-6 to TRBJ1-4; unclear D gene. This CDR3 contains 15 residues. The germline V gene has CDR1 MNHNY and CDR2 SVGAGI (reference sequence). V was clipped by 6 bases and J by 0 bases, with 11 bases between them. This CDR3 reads CASSLETATNEKLFF. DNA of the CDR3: TGTGCCAGCAGCCTGGAGACGGCAACTAATGAAAAACTGTTTTTT.

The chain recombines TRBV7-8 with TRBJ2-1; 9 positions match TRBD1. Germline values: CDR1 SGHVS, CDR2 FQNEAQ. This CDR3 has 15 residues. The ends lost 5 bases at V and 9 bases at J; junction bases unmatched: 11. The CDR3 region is CASSARDRAGGEQFF. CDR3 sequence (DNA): TGTGCCAGCAGCGCCCGGGACAGGGCGGGCGGTGAGCAGTTCTTC.

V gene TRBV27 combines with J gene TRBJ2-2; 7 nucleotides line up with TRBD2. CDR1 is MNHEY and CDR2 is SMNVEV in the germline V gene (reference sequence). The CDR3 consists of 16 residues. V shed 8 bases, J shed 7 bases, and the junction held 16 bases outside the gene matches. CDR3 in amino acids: CASGRGSAIRVGELFF. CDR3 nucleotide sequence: TGTGCCAGCGGGAGGGGTAGCGCCATCAGGGTCGGGGAGCTGTTTTTT.

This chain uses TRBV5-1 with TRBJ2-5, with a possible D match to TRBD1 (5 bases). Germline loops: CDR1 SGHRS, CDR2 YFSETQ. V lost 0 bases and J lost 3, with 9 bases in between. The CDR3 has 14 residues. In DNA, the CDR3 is TGCGCCAGCAGCTTGGTTGGGGCAGAAGAGACCCAGTACTTC. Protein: CASSLVGAEETQYF.

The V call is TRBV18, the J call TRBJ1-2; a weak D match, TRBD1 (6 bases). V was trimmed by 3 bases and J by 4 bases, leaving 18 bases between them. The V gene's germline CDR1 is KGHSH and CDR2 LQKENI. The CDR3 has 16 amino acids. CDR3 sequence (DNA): TGTGCCAGCTCACCGAATTTCAGGGGAACTGGCTATGGCTACACCTTC. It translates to CASSPNFRGTGYGYTF.

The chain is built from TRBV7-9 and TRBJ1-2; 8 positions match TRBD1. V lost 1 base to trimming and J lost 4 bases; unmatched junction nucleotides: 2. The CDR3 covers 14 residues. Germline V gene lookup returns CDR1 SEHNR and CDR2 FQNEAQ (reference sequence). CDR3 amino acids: CASSLEGTGYGYTF. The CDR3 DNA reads TGTGCCAGCAGCTTAGAGGGGACAGGCTATGGCTACACCTTC. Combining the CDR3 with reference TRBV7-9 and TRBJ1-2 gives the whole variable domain DTGVSQNPRHKITKRGQNVTFRCDPISEHNRLYWYRQTLGQGPEFLTYFQNEAQLEKSRLLSDRFSAERPKGSFSTLEIQRTEQGDSAMYLCASSLEGTGYGYTFGSGTRLTVV.

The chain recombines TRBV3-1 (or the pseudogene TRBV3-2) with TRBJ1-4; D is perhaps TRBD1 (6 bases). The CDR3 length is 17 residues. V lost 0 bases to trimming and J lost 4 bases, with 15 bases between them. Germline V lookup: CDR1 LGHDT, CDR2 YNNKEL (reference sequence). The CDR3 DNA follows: TGTGCCAGCAGCCAAGACAGGGGAGCAACTAATAATGAAAAACTGTTTTTT. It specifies CASSQDRGATNNEKLFF.

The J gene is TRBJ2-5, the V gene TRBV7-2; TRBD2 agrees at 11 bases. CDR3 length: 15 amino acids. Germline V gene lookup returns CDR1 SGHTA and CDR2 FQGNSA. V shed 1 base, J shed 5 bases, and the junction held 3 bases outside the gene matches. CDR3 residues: CASSLGLAGHETQYF. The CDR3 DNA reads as TGTGCCAGCAGCTTAGGACTAGCGGGGCACGAGACCCAGTACTTC.

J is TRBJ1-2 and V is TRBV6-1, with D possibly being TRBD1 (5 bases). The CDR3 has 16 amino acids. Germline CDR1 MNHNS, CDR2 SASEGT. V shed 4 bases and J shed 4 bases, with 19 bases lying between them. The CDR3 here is CASSGFGDGSGYGYTF. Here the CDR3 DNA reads TGTGCCAGCAGTGGGTTTGGGGACGGGAGTGGCTATGGCTACACCTTC.

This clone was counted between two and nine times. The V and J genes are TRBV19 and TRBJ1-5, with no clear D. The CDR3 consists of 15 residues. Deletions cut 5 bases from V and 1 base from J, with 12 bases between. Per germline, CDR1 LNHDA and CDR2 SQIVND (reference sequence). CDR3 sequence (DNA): TGTGCCAGTAGTCCGTTTTACGGGAGCAATCAGCCCCAGCATTTT. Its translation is CASSPFYGSNQPQHF. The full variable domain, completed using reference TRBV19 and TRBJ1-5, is DGGITQSPKYLFRKEGQNVTLSCEQNLNHDAMYWYRQDPGQGLRLIYYSQIVNDFQKGDIAEGYSVSREKKESFPLTVTSAQKNPTAFYLCASSPFYGSNQPQHFGDGTRLSIL.

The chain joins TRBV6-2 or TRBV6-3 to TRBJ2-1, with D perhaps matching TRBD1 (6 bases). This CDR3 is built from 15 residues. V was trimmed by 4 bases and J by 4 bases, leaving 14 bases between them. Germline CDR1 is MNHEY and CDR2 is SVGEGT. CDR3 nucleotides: TGTGCCAGCAGTTTAGGGGGAGTTCAATACAATGAGCAGTTCTTC. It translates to CASSLGGVQYNEQFF.

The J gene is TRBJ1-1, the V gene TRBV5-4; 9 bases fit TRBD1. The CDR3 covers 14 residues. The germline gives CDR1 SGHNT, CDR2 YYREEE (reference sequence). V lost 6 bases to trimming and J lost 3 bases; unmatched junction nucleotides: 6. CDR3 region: CASNSGTGYTEAFF. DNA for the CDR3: TGTGCCAGCAACTCCGGGACAGGGTACACTGAAGCTTTCTTT. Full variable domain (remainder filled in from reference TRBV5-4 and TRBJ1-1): ETGVTQSPTHLIKTRGQQVTLRCSSQSGHNTVSWYQQALGQGPQFIFQYYREEENGRGNFPPRFSGLQFPNYSSELNVNALELDDSALYLCASNSGTGYTEAFFGQGTRLTVV.

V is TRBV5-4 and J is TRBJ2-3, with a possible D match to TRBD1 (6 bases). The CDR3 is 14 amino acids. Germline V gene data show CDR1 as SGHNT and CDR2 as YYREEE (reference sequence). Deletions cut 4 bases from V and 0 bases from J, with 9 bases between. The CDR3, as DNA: TGTGCCAGCAGCCCAGGGGCGAGCACAGATACGCAGTATTTT. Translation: CASSPGASTDTQYF. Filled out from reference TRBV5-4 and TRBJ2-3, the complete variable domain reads ETGVTQSPTHLIKTRGQQVTLRCSSQSGHNTVSWYQQALGQGPQFIFQYYREEENGRGNFPPRFSGLQFPNYSSELNVNALELDDSALYLCASSPGASTDTQYFGPGTRLTVL.

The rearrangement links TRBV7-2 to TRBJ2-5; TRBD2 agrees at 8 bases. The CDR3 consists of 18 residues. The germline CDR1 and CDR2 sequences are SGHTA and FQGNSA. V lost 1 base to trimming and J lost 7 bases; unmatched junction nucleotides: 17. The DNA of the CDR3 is TGTGCCAGCAGCTTAGTTGCGGGAGGAAGTGGCCGCAGTGGGACCCAGTACTTC. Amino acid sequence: CASSLVAGGSGRSGTQYF.

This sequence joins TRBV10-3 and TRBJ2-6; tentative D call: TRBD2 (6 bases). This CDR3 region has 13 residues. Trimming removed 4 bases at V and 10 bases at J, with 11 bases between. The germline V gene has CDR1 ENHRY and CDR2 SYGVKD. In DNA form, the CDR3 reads TGTGCCATCAGTGGCTTCGGGACTAACGTCCTGACTTTC. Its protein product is CAISGFGTNVLTF.

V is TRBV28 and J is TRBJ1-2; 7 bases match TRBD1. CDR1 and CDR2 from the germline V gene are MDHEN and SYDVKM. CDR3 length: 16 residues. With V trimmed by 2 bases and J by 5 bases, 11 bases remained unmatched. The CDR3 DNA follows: TGTGCCAGCAGTTTACCCGGACAGGCCGTATCTTATGGCTACACCTTC. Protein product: CASSLPGQAVSYGYTF.

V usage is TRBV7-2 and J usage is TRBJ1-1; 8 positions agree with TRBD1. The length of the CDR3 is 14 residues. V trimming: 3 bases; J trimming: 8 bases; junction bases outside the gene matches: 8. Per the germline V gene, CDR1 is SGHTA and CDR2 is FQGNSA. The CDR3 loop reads CASSLLSQGAEAFF. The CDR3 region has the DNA TGTGCCAGCAGCTTGCTTTCCCAGGGGGCAGAAGCTTTCTTT.

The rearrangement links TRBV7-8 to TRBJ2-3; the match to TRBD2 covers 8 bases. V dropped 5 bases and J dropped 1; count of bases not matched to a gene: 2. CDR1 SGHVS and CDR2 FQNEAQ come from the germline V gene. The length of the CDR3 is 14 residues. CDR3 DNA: TGTGCCAGCAGCCTACTAGCGGGCACAGATACGCAGTATTTT. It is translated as CASSLLAGTDTQYF.

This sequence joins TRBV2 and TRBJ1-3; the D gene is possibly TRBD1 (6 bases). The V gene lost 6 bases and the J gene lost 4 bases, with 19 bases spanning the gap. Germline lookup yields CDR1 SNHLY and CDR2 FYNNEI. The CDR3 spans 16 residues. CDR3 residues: CASRSGTSGPGNTIYF. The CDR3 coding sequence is TGTGCCAGCAGGTCCGGGACAAGTGGACCCGGAAACACCATATATTTT.

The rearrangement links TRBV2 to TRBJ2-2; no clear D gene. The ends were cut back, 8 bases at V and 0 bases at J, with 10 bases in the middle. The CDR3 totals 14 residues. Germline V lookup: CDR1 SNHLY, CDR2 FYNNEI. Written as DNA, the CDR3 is TGTGCCAGCGGCGAGGCTACGAACACCGGGGAGCTGTTTTTT. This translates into CASGEATNTGELFF.

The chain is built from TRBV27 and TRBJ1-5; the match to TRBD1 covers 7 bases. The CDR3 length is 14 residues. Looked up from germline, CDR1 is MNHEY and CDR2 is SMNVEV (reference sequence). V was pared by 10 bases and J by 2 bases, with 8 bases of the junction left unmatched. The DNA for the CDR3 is TGTGCCAACGATTTCACAGGGGGCAATCAGCCCCAGCATTTT. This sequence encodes CANDFTGGNQPQHF.

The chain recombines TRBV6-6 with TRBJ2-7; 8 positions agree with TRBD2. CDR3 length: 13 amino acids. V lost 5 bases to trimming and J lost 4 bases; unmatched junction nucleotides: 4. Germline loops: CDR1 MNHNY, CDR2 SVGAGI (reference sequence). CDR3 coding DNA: TGTGCCAGCAGTCAAATAGCGGGGTACGAGCAGTACTTC. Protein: CASSQIAGYEQYF.

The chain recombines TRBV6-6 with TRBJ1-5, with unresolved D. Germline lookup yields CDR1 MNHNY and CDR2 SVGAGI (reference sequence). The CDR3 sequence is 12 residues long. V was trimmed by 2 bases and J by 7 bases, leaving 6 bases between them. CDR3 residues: CASSYERQPQHF. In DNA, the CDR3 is TGTGCCAGCAGTTACGAGAGGCAGCCCCAGCATTTT.